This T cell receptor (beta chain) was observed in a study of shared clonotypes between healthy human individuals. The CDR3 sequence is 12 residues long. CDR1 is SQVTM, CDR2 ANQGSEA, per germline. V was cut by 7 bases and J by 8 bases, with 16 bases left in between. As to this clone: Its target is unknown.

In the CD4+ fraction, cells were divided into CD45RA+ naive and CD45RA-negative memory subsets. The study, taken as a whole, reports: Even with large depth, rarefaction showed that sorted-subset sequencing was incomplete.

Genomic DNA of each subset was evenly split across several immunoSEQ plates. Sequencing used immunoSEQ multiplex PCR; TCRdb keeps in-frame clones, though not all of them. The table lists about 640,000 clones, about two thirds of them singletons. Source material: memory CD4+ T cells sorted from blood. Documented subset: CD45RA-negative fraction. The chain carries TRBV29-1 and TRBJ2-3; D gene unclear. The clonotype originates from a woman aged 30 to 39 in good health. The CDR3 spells CSETLYSGTQYF. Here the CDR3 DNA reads TGCAGCGAGACCCTTTATTCTGGTACGCAGTATTTT.